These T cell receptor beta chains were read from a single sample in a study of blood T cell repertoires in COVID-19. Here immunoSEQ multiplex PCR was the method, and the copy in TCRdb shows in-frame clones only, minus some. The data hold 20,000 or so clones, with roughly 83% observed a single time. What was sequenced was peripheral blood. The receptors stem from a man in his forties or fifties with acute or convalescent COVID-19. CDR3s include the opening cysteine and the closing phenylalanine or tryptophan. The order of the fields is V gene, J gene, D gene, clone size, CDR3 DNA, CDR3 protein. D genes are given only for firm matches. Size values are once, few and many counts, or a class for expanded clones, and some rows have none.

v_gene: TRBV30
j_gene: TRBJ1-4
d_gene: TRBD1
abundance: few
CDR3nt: TGTGCCTGGAGTGTCACAGGGGGTATCAATGAAAAACTGTTTTTT
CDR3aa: CAWSVTGGINEKLFF

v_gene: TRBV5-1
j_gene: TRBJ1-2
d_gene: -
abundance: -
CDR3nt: TGCGCCAGCAGCTTGGCAGGGGCTGACTATGGCTACACCTTC
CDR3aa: CASSLAGADYGYTF

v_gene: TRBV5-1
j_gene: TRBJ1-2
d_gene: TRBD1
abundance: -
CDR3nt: TGCGCCAGCAGCTGGATGGGACAGGGTGATGGCTACACCTTC
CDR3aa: CASSWMGQGDGYTF

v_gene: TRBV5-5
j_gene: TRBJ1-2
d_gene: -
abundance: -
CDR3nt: TGTGCCAGCAGCTTTGCCCCTATAAACTATGGCTACACCTTC
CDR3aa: CASSFAPINYGYTF

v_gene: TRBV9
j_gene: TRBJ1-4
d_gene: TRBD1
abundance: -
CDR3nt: TGTGCCAGCAGCGTAGTCGGGGACAGTGAAAAACTGTTTTTT
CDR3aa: CASSVVGDSEKLFF

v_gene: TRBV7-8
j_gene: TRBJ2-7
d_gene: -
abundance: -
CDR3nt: TGTGCCAGCAGCACGAAAACAGGGAAGTACCCCTACGAGCAGTACTTC
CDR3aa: CASSTKTGKYPYEQYF

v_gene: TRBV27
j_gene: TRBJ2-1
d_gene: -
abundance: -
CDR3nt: TGTGCCAGCAGTTTCCCAGGCCATGGGAATGAGCAGTTCTTC
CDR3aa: CASSFPGHGNEQFF

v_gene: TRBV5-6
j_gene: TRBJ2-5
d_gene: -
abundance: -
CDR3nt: TGTGCCAGCAGCTTGGGCAGGGGACAGACCCAGTACTTC
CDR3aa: CASSLGRGQTQYF

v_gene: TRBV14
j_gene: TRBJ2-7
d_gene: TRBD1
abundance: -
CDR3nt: TGTGCCAGCAGCCATGGGGACAGACTATTCTACGAGCAGTACTTC
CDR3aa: CASSHGDRLFYEQYF

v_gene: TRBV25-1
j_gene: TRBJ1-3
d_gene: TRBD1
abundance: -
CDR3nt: TGTGCCAGCAGTGAATTACAGGGGGCAGTGGGTGGAAACACCATATATTTT
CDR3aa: CASSELQGAVGGNTIYF

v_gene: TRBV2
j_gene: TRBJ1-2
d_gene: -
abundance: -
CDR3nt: TGTGCCAGTAAGATCTCGGGCAGGGTATTGCGCGGCTACACCTTC
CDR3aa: CASKISGRVLRGYTF

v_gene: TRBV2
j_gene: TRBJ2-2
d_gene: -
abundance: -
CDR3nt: TGTGCCAGCAGTGACGTTCGCGGGACCGGGGAGCTGTTTTTT
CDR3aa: CASSDVRGTGELFF

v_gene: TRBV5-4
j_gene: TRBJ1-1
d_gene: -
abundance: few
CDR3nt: TGTGCCAGCAGTTTGGACCGGGACACTGAAGCTTTCTTT
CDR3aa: CASSLDRDTEAFF

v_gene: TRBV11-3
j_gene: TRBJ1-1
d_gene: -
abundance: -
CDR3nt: TGTGCCAGCAGCCACTCCCAGCAGGGGAACACTGAAGCTTTCTTT
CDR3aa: CASSHSQQGNTEAFF

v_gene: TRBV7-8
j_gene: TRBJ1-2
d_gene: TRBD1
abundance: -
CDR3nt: TGTGCCAGCAGCTTCCCGGGCAGGGGGCGGGATGGCTACACCTTC
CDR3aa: CASSFPGRGRDGYTF

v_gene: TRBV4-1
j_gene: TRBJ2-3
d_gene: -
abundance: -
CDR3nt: TGCGCCAGCAGCCAGGGGGGAGTAACAGATACGCAGTATTTT
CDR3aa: CASSQGGVTDTQYF

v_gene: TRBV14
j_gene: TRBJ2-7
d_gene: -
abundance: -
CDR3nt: TGTGCCAGCAGCCAAGACAACTACGAGCAGTACTTC
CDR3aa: CASSQDNYEQYF

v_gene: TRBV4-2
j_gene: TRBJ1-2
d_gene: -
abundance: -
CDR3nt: TGTGCCAGCAGCCAAGACGTGGGGAGCGGCTACACCTTC
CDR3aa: CASSQDVGSGYTF

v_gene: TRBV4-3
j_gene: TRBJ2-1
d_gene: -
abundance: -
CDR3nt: TGCGCCAGCAGCCAAGATGTCCAGGGCTCCTACAATGAGCAGTTCTTC
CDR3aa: CASSQDVQGSYNEQFF

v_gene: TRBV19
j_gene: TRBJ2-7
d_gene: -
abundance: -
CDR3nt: TGTGCCAGTAGTATATCCGGGAGCTCCTACGAGCAGTACTTC
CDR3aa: CASSISGSSYEQYF

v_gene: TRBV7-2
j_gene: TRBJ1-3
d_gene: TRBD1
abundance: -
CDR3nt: TGTGCCAGCAGCCTCGACAGGGCTGGAAACACCATATATTTT
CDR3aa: CASSLDRAGNTIYF

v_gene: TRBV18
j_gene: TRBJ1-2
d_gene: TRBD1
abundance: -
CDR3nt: TGTGCCAGCTCACCACCTCTCCAGGGGGCGCGAGATGGCTACACCTTC
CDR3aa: CASSPPLQGARDGYTF

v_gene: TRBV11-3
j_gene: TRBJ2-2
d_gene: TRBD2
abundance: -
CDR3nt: TGTGCCAGCAGCCCCACTAGCGGGGGTGGCGGGGAGCTGTTTTTT
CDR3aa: CASSPTSGGGGELFF

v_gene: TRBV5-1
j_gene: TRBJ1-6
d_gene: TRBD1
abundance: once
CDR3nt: TGCGCCAGCAGCCCAGGGACAGGGGGCTCCTATAATTCACCCCTCCACTTT
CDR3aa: CASSPGTGGSYNSPLHF

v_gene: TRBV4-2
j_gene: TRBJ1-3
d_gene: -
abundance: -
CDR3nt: TGTGCCAGCAGCCAAGATCCAGGGGCTGGAAACACCATATATTTT
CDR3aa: CASSQDPGAGNTIYF

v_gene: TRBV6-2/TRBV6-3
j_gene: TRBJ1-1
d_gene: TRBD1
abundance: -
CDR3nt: TGTGCCAGCAGTTCCCCGGGACAGGGAACCTGGTCGATGACTTTCTTT
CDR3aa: CASSSPGQGTWSMTFF

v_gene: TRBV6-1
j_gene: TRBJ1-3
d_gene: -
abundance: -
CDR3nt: TGTGCCAGCAGTGAAGGTTTCGGGAACTCTGGAAACACCATATATTTT
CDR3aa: CASSEGFGNSGNTIYF

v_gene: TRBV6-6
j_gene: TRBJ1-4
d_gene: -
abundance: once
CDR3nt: TGTGCCAGCAGTTACCGAGGCAGACTGTTTTTT
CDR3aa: CASSYRGRLFF

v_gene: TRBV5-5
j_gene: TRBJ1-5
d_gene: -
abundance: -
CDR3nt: TGTGCCAGCAGCTTGGATCCGAGGAGCAATCAGCCCCAGCATTTT
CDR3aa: CASSLDPRSNQPQHF

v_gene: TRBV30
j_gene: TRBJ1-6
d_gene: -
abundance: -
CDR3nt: TGTGCCTGGAGTGTGGGGGCCGGTCAGAATTCACCCCTCCACTTT
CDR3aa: CAWSVGAGQNSPLHF

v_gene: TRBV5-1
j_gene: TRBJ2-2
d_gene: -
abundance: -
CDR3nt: TGCGCCAGCAGCTACGTGACAGGGAACACCGGGGAGCTGTTTTTT
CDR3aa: CASSYVTGNTGELFF

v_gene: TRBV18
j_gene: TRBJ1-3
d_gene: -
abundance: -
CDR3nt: TGTGCCAGCTCACCGGCTGTAAGCTCTGGAAACACCATATATTTT
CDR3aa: CASSPAVSSGNTIYF

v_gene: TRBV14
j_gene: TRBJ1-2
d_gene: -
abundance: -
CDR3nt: TGTGCCAGCAGCCAGGCGGACACCCCATATGGCTACACCTTC
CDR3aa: CASSQADTPYGYTF

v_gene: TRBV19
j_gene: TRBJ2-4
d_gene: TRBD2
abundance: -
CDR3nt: TGTGCCAGTTCGGGACTAGCGGGGTCGTACAAAAACATTCAGTACTTC
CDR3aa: CASSGLAGSYKNIQYF

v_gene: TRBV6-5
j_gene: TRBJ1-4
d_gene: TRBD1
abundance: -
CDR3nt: TGTGCCAGCAGGTCTACAGGGGGGGGTGAAAAACTGTTTTTT
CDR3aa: CASRSTGGGEKLFF

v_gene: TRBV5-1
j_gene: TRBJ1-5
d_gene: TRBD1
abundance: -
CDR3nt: TGCGCCAGCAGCTTGGGGACAGGGTACCAGCCCCAGCATTTT
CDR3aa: CASSLGTGYQPQHF

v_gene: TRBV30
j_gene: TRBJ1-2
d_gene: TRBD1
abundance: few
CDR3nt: TGTGCCTGGAGAGGCAGGGGGGAAGATGGCTACACCTTC
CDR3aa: CAWRGRGEDGYTF

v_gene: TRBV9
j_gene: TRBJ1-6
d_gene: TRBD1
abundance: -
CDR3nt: TGTGCCAGCACCTCCACCGGGACAGAGAATTCACCCCTCCACTTT
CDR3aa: CASTSTGTENSPLHF

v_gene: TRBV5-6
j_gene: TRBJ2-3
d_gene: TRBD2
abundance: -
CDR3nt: TGTGCCAGCAGCATTCCGGGACTAGCGGGGGGTTGGGATACGCAGTATTTT
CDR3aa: CASSIPGLAGGWDTQYF

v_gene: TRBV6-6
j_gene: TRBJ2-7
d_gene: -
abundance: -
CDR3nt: TGTGCCAGCAGTTACAGGGAGTCCTACGAGCAGTACTTC
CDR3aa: CASSYRESYEQYF

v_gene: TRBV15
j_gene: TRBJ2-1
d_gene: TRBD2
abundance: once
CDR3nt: TGTGCCACCAGCAGAGATGGTGTGTCGCGGGGGAGCCTTGGGCACAACAATGAGCAGTTCTTC
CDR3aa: CATSRDGVSRGSLGHNNEQFF

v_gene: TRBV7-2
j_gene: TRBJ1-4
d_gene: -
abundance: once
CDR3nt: TGTGCCAGCAGCTTTGGGGCAGGACCTAATGAAAAACTGTTTTTT
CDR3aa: CASSFGAGPNEKLFF

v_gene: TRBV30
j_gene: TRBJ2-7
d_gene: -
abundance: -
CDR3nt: TGTGCCTGGAGTGAAGACCCGAGGGTCTACGAGCAGTACTTC
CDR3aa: CAWSEDPRVYEQYF

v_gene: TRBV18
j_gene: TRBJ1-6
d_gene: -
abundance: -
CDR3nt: TGTGCCAGCTCACCGGGAGGGAAAGAGTCACCCCTCCACTTT
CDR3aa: CASSPGGKESPLHF

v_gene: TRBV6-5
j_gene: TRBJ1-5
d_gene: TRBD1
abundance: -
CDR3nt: TGTGCCAGCAGTTCGGGACAGAGGAACAATCAGCCCCAGCATTTT
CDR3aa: CASSSGQRNNQPQHF

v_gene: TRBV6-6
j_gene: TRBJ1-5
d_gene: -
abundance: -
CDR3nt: TGTGCCAGCAACGAACACGGGGAACCCCAGCCCCAGCATTTT
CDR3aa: CASNEHGEPQPQHF